This section outlines one T cell receptor (beta chain) sequence together with its context. Unmatched junction bases numbered 4, after V lost 4 bases and J lost 0 bases. CDR1 and CDR2 from the germline V gene are SEHNR and FQNEAQ (reference sequence). The length of the CDR3 is 15 residues. The data belong to a study of blood T cell repertoires in COVID-19. Generated by immunoSEQ multiplex PCR, the TCRdb table keeps only in-frame clones and is missing some. This table holds 40,000 to 45,000 clones, around 77% found once. The sequence was collected from a woman older than 75 with acute or convalescent COVID-19. This chain joins TRBV7-9 and TRBJ2-3; 7 bases align to TRBD1. Sequenced sample: peripheral blood. The DNA of the CDR3 is TGTGCCAGCAGCTCCCACAGGGGTAGCACAGATACGCAGTATTTT. It yields the protein CASSSHRGSTDTQYF. Combining the CDR3 with reference TRBV7-9 and TRBJ2-3 gives the whole variable domain DTGVSQNPRHKITKRGQNVTFRCDPISEHNRLYWYRQTLGQGPEFLTYFQNEAQLEKSRLLSDRFSAERPKGSFSTLEIQRTEQGDSAMYLCASSSHRGSTDTQYFGPGTRLTVL.